Following are 15 T cell receptor beta chains from one sample sequenced in a study of T cells after posttransplantation cyclophosphamide. The naive gate required viable CD3+CD4+ or CD3+CD8+ cells with CCR7+CD45RA+CD45RO-CD95-CD27+CD28+ phenotype. The method was immunoSEQ multiplex PCR; TCRdb's version includes in-frame clones alone and lacks a portion of them. This table holds tens of thousands of clones, over 95% found once. Material: naive CD4+ T cells sorted from PBMCs. The receptors come from a man over 45 in good health, CMV-negative, and a related stem cell transplant donor.

V gene TRBV19 combines with J gene TRBJ1-1; D gene ambiguous. Germline CDR1 reads LNHDA; CDR2 reads SQIVND (reference sequence). CDR3 size: 15 residues. V gave up 1 base and J gave up 1 base, with 10 bases separating them. CDR3 coding DNA: TGTGCCAGTAGTATAGTAGGACGGGAGAACACTGAAGCTTTCTTT. This translates into CASSIVGRENTEAFF.

DNA for the CDR3: TGTGCCAGCAGCAAAGGGGCCGGGACTAGCGCCCACAATGAGCAGTTCTTC. The encoded protein is CASSKGAGTSAHNEQFF. The chain carries TRBV21-1 and TRBJ2-1; TRBD2 reflects the table's D call only, with no check against the DNA. TRBV21-1 is designated a pseudogene. CDR3 length: 17 amino acids.

The genes are TRBV6-5 and TRBJ1-4; 8 bases align to TRBD1. V lost 6 bases, J lost 5 bases, and 5 bases stayed unmatched. This CDR3 is built from 14 residues. Germline V gene lookup returns CDR1 MNHEY and CDR2 SVGAGI. CDR3 nucleotides: TGTGCCAGCAGAAACAGGGGGGGAAATGAAAAACTGTTTTTT. Amino acids: CASRNRGGNEKLFF.

This chain uses TRBV2 with TRBJ2-3; tentative D call: TRBD2 (5 bases). This CDR3 has 14 residues. Trimming pared 8 bases from V and 7 bases from J, leaving 19 bases between. Germline V gene lookup returns CDR1 SNHLY and CDR2 FYNNEI. CDR3 sequence: CASGRRLATHTQYF. CDR3 DNA sequence: TGTGCCAGCGGTCGGCGGCTAGCTACCCATACGCAGTATTTT.

This chain connects TRBV21-1 to TRBJ2-2; the table gives TRBD2 as D, unverified against the DNA. TRBV21-1 is shown as a pseudogene. CDR3 length equals 14 residues. CDR3 residues: CASSPRGGTGELFF. CDR3 DNA sequence: TGTGCCAGCAGCCCTCGGGGGGGCACCGGGGAGCTGTTTTTT.

This clone was counted only a few times. The chain uses TRBV2 and TRBJ1-3, with no clear D. Germline CDR1 and CDR2: SNHLY and FYNNEI. This CDR3 spans 16 amino acids. Trimming took off 4 bases at V and 4 bases at J, with 17 bases between the two ends. The CDR3, as DNA: TGTGCCAGCAGTGGGCCGGCGGCCCAAGGAGGAAACACCATATATTTT. It specifies CASSGPAAQGGNTIYF. The variable domain in full, with the rest retrieved from reference TRBV2 and TRBJ1-3, is EPEVTQTPSHQVTQMGQEVILRCVPISNHLYFYWYRQILGQKVEFLVSFYNNEISEKSEIFDDQFSVERPDGSNFTLKIRSTKLEDSAMYFCASSGPAAQGGNTIYFGEGSWLTVV.

With regard to this clone: At one end, the junction sequence differs from germline, possibly due to a read error. CDR3 bases: TGCGCCAGCAGTCTGGACGCCACGAACACCGGGGAGCTGTTCTTT. Protein product: CASSLDATNTGELFF. V usage is TRBV5-1 and J usage is TRBJ2-2, with D maybe TRBD2 (5 bases). The CDR3 extends over 15 amino acids. Germline-derived CDR1 and CDR2 are SGHRS and YFSETQ.

V and J are TRBV7-3 and TRBJ1-3; tentative D call: TRBD1 (5 bases). V shed 1 base and J shed 11 bases, with 15 bases lying between them. The CDR3 totals 14 residues. Germline V gives CDR1 SGHTA, CDR2 FQGTGA. CDR3 in amino acids: CASSLMVQGTAIYF. The CDR3 DNA reads as TGTGCCAGCAGCTTAATGGTGCAGGGAACGGCCATATATTTT.

V is TRBV19 and J is TRBJ1-2; D may be TRBD1 (5 bases). Germline CDR1 and CDR2: LNHDA and SQIVND (reference sequence). The CDR3 covers 13 residues. Trimming shortened V by 7 bases and J by 3 bases, and 12 bases separated the two germline ends. CDR3 sequence reads: CASTVWGDYGYTF. In DNA form, the CDR3 reads TGTGCCAGTACGGTGTGGGGGGACTATGGCTACACCTTC.

The J gene is TRBJ2-1, the V gene TRBV18; 7 nucleotides align to TRBD1. This CDR3 region has 14 residues. Germline assignment: CDR1 KGHSH and CDR2 LQKENI. Trimming at V came to 2 bases and at J to 8 bases, leaving 6 bases not matched to a gene. The CDR3 protein is CASSPNFQGDEQFF. In DNA form, the CDR3 reads TGTGCCAGCTCACCAAACTTTCAGGGGGATGAGCAGTTCTTC.

V gene TRBV10-3 combines with J gene TRBJ1-4; 9 nucleotides match TRBD1. Germline lookup yields CDR1 ENHRY and CDR2 SYGVKD. This CDR3 spans 15 amino acids. Trimming removed 2 bases from V and 8 bases from J; junction bases left unmatched: 6. CDR3 sequence: CAISEGYRGQEKLFF. The CDR3, as DNA: TGTGCCATCAGTGAGGGTTACAGGGGGCAGGAAAAACTGTTTTTT.

The rearrangement uses TRBV2 and TRBJ2-7, with 10 bases lining up with TRBD2. Germline CDR1 and CDR2: SNHLY and FYNNEI. After removal of 4 bases from V and 7 bases from J, the junction contained 7 bases not matched to a gene. The CDR3 is 14 amino acids. CDR3 residues: CASSGPSGGSEQYF. The CDR3 region has the DNA TGTGCCAGCAGTGGTCCTAGCGGGGGAAGTGAGCAGTACTTC. The variable domain in full, completed from reference TRBV2 and TRBJ2-7, reads EPEVTQTPSHQVTQMGQEVILRCVPISNHLYFYWYRQILGQKVEFLVSFYNNEISEKSEIFDDQFSVERPDGSNFTLKIRSTKLEDSAMYFCASSGPSGGSEQYFGPGTRLTVT.

CDR3 residues: CSALGGYGYTF. The CDR3 DNA reads TGCAGCGCCCTCGGGGGGTATGGCTACACCTTC. This chain uses TRBV29-1 with TRBJ1-2, with TRBD1 as a possible D gene (5 bases). The V gene's germline CDR1 is SQVTM and CDR2 ANQGSEA. The CDR3 is made up of 11 amino acids. V was cut by 7 bases and J by 5 bases, with 11 bases left in between.

The chain joins TRBV29-1 to TRBJ1-1; weak D call: TRBD1 (6 bases). Germline V gene data show CDR1 as SQVTM and CDR2 as ANQGSEA. CDR3 length: 14 amino acids. Trimming took off 6 bases at V and 2 bases at J, with 16 bases between the two ends. This CDR3 is CSVTGQLANTEAFF. The CDR3 region has the DNA TGCAGCGTGACCGGACAGCTCGCCAACACTGAAGCTTTCTTT.

The J gene is TRBJ1-3, the V gene TRBV2; TRBD1 matches at 7 bases. This CDR3 has 14 amino acids. V shed 2 bases and J 2 bases; nucleotides not matched to a gene: 0. Per germline, CDR1 SNHLY and CDR2 FYNNEI. Here the CDR3 reads CASSEQGAGNTIYF. DNA of the CDR3: TGTGCCAGCAGTGAACAGGGGGCTGGAAACACCATATATTTT.